Presented here are 27 T cell receptor beta chains from one specimen sequenced in a study of CD8+ T cells in alopecia areata. Specified treatment: oral pan-JAK inhibitor, 5-10 mg twice daily. Both peripheral blood and punch biopsies of lesional scalp skin were obtained from patients who had alopecia areata. RNA extraction and reverse transcription yielded cDNA as sequencing template. Sequencing used immunoSEQ multiplex PCR; TCRdb keeps in-frame clones, though not all of them. The sample shows around 4,800 clones, about three fifths of them seen only once. The source material was skin, sampled at approximately week 36, from a patient treated with tofacitinib. These receptors all come from a human donor with alopecia areata.

CDR3 sequence reads: CASSSVGEQYF. CDR3 DNA sequence: TGTGCCAGCAGCTCCGTAGGCGAGCAGTACTTC. The chain combines TRBV6-6 with TRBJ2-5; D is unclear. The J call may be mistaken, given a closer DNA end match to TRBJ2-7. Germline V CDR1 and CDR2: MNHNY, SVGAGI (reference sequence). The CDR3 runs to 11 residues.

The chain recombines TRBV6-5 with TRBJ1-4, with a weak D call TRBD1 (6 bases). V lost 6 bases and J lost 0, with 11 bases in between. Germline V CDR1 and CDR2: MNHEY, SVGAGI. The CDR3 has 15 residues. CDR3 coding DNA: TGTGCCAGCAGGGACAGTGGATCAACTAATGAAAAACTGTTTTTT. This encodes CASRDSGSTNEKLFF.

This chain uses TRBV18 with TRBJ2-3; possible D gene TRBD1, 6 bases. The germline V and J ends were trimmed by 3 bases and 5 bases, with 12 bases remaining between them. The CDR3 contains 14 residues. The germline V gene encodes CDR1 KGHSH and CDR2 LQKENI. The CDR3 loop reads CASSPTGQGDTQYF. In DNA form, the CDR3 reads TGTGCCAGCTCACCTACAGGGCAGGGAGATACGCAGTATTTT.

This chain links TRBV5-1 with TRBJ2-3; no definite D call. The CDR3 extends over 13 amino acids. Deletions cut 4 bases from V and 4 bases from J, with 10 bases between. The germline CDR1 and CDR2 sequences are SGHRS and YFSETQ. This CDR3 is CASSRSGSDTQYF. The DNA of the CDR3 is TGCGCCAGCAGCCGATCGGGTTCAGATACGCAGTATTTT.

V gene TRBV7-9 combines with J gene TRBJ2-7; D is uncertain. Trimming took off 4 bases at V and 2 bases at J, with 9 bases between the two ends. CDR1 is SEHNR, CDR2 FQNEAQ, per germline (reference sequence). The CDR3 is 13 amino acids. The CDR3 region is CASSSKGPYEQYF. As DNA, the CDR3 is TGTGCCAGCAGCTCAAAAGGGCCCTACGAGCAGTACTTC.

The chain couples TRBV10-3 to TRBJ1-2; tentatively, D is TRBD1 (5 bases). The CDR3 spans 15 residues. Trimming stripped 2 bases from V and 3 bases from J, with 13 bases between. Germline assignment: CDR1 ENHRY and CDR2 SYGVKD. CDR3 loop: CAISEMGRADYGYTF. The CDR3 DNA reads TGTGCCATCAGTGAGATGGGGCGCGCTGACTATGGCTACACCTTC.

The chain combines TRBV19 with TRBJ1-1, with 8 bases fitting TRBD1. V lost 5 bases to trimming and J lost 0 bases; unmatched junction nucleotides: 8. Germline CDR1 is LNHDA and CDR2 is SQIVND (reference sequence). This CDR3 has 16 residues. CDR3 sequence reads: CASSQGATRMNTEAFF. The CDR3 nucleotides are TGTGCCAGTAGTCAGGGGGCGACCCGGATGAACACTGAAGCTTTCTTT.

This clone turned up a few times. The chain joins TRBV2 to TRBJ1-2; D is undetermined. Trimming shortened V by 8 bases and J by 7 bases, and 14 bases separated the two germline ends. Germline V gives CDR1 SNHLY, CDR2 FYNNEI. The CDR3 has 12 amino acids. The CDR3 DNA sequence: TGTGCCAGCGTGGTGAGGGAGTTTGGCTACACCTTC. Its translation: CASVVREFGYTF.

V is TRBV15 and J is TRBJ2-1; 10 bases fit TRBD2. V trimming: 3 bases; J trimming: 9 bases; junction bases outside the gene matches: 5. In germline, CDR1 is LNHNV, CDR2 YYDKDF (reference sequence). The CDR3 is 14 amino acids. CDR3: CATSRGTSVGEQFF. In DNA form, the CDR3 reads TGTGCCACCAGCAGGGGGACTAGCGTGGGTGAGCAGTTCTTC.

This clone was recorded a few times. The chain carries TRBV7-8 and TRBJ2-3; 9 nucleotides agree with TRBD2. The CDR3 consists of 15 residues. With V trimmed by 2 bases and J by 4 bases, 4 bases remained unmatched. The germline CDR1 and CDR2 sequences are SGHVS and FQNEAQ. CDR3: CASSLTGTSSDTQYF. CDR3 coding DNA: TGTGCCAGCAGCTTAACCGGGACTAGCTCAGATACGCAGTATTTT.

There are a few counts of this clone. The V and J genes are TRBV21-1 and TRBJ2-4; the table's D call of TRBD1 was not tested on the DNA. TRBV21-1 is listed as a pseudogene. This CDR3 spans 14 amino acids. CDR3 residues: CASSNFGQGDIQYF. In DNA, the CDR3 is TGTGCCAGCAGCAATTTCGGACAGGGCGACATTCAGTACTTC.

There are a few counts of this clone. The chain carries TRBV6-1 and TRBJ2-7, with TRBD1 as a possible D gene (6 bases). The ends were cut back, 8 bases at V and 12 bases at J, with 20 bases in the middle. Germline CDR1 and CDR2: MNHNS and SASEGT. The CDR3 is 12 amino acids. DNA for the CDR3: TGTGCCAGCCCCGGACAGAACGACGGTTGGTACTTC. Translated: CASPGQNDGWYF.

This chain uses TRBV5-1 with TRBJ1-1, with unresolved D. The CDR3 is 14 amino acids. V was cut by 0 bases and J by 5 bases, with 11 bases left in between. Looked up from germline, CDR1 is SGHRS and CDR2 is YFSETQ. The CDR3 loop is CASSLEVGRTEAFF. Written as DNA, the CDR3 is TGCGCCAGCAGCTTGGAGGTAGGGAGGACTGAAGCTTTCTTT.

The chain uses TRBV5-4 and TRBJ2-5; 8 bases fit TRBD2. Losses at the gene ends were 4 bases for V and 5 bases for J; bases not matched to a gene: 10. The CDR3 is made up of 15 amino acids. Germline loops: CDR1 SGHNT, CDR2 YYREEE (reference sequence). In nucleotides, the CDR3 is TGTGCCAGCAGCGTGCCGGGGGGGGACATGGAGACCCAGTACTTC. Protein: CASSVPGGDMETQYF.

The chain recombines TRBV7-9 with TRBJ2-1; D is unresolved. CDR1 is SEHNR, CDR2 FQNEAQ, per germline (reference sequence). The CDR3 has 12 amino acids. Trimming cost V 3 bases and J 0 bases, with 0 bases left between them. This chain's CDR3 is CASSFSYNEQFF. The CDR3 bases are TGTGCCAGCAGCTTCTCCTACAATGAGCAGTTCTTC.

The chain combines TRBV4-2 with TRBJ2-3; D might be TRBD1 or TRBD2, each matching 5 bases. Germline loops: CDR1 LGHNA, CDR2 YNFKEQ. V lost 2 bases to trimming and J lost 0 bases, with 24 bases between them. The CDR3 is 20 residues long. The CDR3 sequence: CASSQWGVQSGGGSTDTQYF. Here the CDR3 DNA reads TGTGCCAGCAGCCAATGGGGCGTCCAAAGTGGAGGAGGTAGCACAGATACGCAGTATTTT.

This clone was observed a handful of times. This chain joins TRBV30 and TRBJ2-1; D ambiguous. From germline, CDR1 is GTSNPN and CDR2 SVGIG (reference sequence). The CDR3 has 10 amino acids. Trimming took 8 bases from V and 3 from J, leaving 5 bases between them. For the CDR3, the DNA is TGTGCCACGGACTACAATGAGCAGTTCTTC. Residues: CATDYNEQFF.

This clone was picked up a small number of times. The chain couples TRBV6-1 to TRBJ1-2; maybe TRBD1 (6 bases). The CDR3 covers 13 residues. CDR1 MNHNS and CDR2 SASEGT come from the germline V gene. Trimming took 8 bases from V and 7 from J, leaving 17 bases between them. The CDR3 reads CASPGQSLGGYTF. The CDR3, as DNA: TGTGCCAGCCCCGGACAGTCTTTAGGTGGCTACACCTTC.

This clone was counted between two and nine times. This chain connects TRBV7-9 to TRBJ2-2; D may correspond to TRBD1 or TRBD2 (5 bases each). V dropped 7 bases and J dropped 3 bases, with 15 bases sitting between them. This CDR3 has 15 residues. Germline loops: CDR1 SEHNR, CDR2 FQNEAQ (reference sequence). CDR3 coding DNA: TGTGCCAGCACCCCCGGGGCGGACTACACCGGGGAGCTGTTTTTT. The encoded protein is CASTPGADYTGELFF. The entire variable domain, with the rest obtained from reference TRBV7-9 and TRBJ2-2, is as follows: DTGVSQNPRHKITKRGQNVTFRCDPISEHNRLYWYRQTLGQGPEFLTYFQNEAQLEKSRLLSDRFSAERPKGSFSTLEIQRTEQGDSAMYLCASTPGADYTGELFFGEGSRLTVL.

The chain joins TRBV7-2 to TRBJ2-5; no clear D. Per the germline V gene, CDR1 is SGHTA and CDR2 is FQGNSA. The CDR3 covers 12 residues. With 1 base removed from V and 5 bases from J, the gap between germline ends came to 5 bases. The CDR3 nucleotides are TGTGCCAGCAGCTTAGGGTTGGAGACCCAGTACTTC. Its translation is CASSLGLETQYF.

The CDR3 is CSVEVDEEQYF. The CDR3 nucleotides read TGCAGCGTTGAAGTTGACGAAGAGCAGTACTTC. V and J are TRBV29-1 and TRBJ2-7; D gene uncertain. The CDR3 is 11 residues long. Trimming removed 1 base at V and 7 bases at J, with 8 bases between. Germline V gene data show CDR1 as SQVTM and CDR2 as ANQGSEA.

The rearrangement joins TRBV30 to TRBJ1-5; unclear D gene. The CDR3 has 13 amino acids. Trimming stripped 1 base from V and 6 bases from J, with 10 bases between. Looked up from germline, CDR1 is GTSNPN and CDR2 is SVGIG (reference sequence). The DNA for the CDR3 is TGTGCCTGGAGTGAGTCATTGGGTCAGCCCCAGCATTTT. It encodes CAWSESLGQPQHF.

In its sample, this clone was seen a few times. The chain uses TRBV6-9 and TRBJ1-3; the D is unclear. The V gene lost 4 bases and the J gene lost 0 bases, with 7 bases spanning the gap. Germline V gene data show CDR1 as MNHGY and CDR2 as SVAAGI. The CDR3 length is 14 residues. CDR3 in DNA: TGTGCCAGCAGTTTACAGAACTCTGGAAACACCATATATTTT. This codes for CASSLQNSGNTIYF.

This rearrangement joins TRBV9 to TRBJ2-7; TRBD1 might be the D (5 bases). Germline V gene data show CDR1 as SGDLS and CDR2 as YYNGEE. With 5 bases removed from V and 3 bases from J, the gap between germline ends came to 12 bases. This CDR3 is 13 amino acids long. The CDR3 spells CASSPRDLYEQYF. The CDR3 region has the DNA TGTGCCAGCAGTCCCAGGGATCTCTACGAGCAGTACTTC.

This CDR3 is CASSQEQGSNQPQHF. The CDR3 coding sequence is TGTGCCAGCAGCCAAGAGCAGGGGAGCAATCAGCCCCAGCATTTT. J is TRBJ1-5 and V is TRBV4-2, with TRBD1 as a possible D gene (6 bases). CDR1 is LGHNA and CDR2 is YNFKEQ in the germline V gene. V was pared by 0 bases and J by 1 base, with 7 bases between. The length of the CDR3 is 15 residues.

The J gene is TRBJ2-3, the V gene TRBV7-9, with TRBD2 matching 15 bases. This CDR3 has 16 amino acids. V trimming: 5 bases; J trimming: 6 bases; junction bases outside the gene matches: 6. Germline values: CDR1 SEHNR, CDR2 FQNEAQ (reference sequence). CDR3: CASSQGTSGGLDTQYF. The CDR3 region has the DNA TGTGCCAGCAGCCAAGGGACTAGCGGGGGGCTGGATACGCAGTATTTT.

V and J are TRBV5-1 and TRBJ2-7; D unresolved. Germline CDR1 and CDR2: SGHRS and YFSETQ. The CDR3 length is 11 residues. Trimming took 0 bases from V and 5 from J, leaving 3 bases between them. CDR3 protein: CASSLGDEQYF. CDR3 nucleotides: TGCGCCAGCAGCTTGGGGGACGAGCAGTACTTC. The full variable domain, its missing parts supplied by reference TRBV5-1 and TRBJ2-7, is KAGVTQTPRYLIKTRGQQVTLSCSPISGHRSVSWYQQTPGQGLQFLFEYFSETQRNKGNFPGRFSGRQFSNSRSEMNVSTLELGDSALYLCASSLGDEQYFGPGTRLTVT.